This paragraph reports one T cell receptor beta chain. In the authors' methods: Reference gene primers were amplified, and this amplification served to estimate nucleated cell counts. The repertoire was sequenced with immunoSEQ multiplex PCR; TCRdb's copy has only in-frame clones and lacks some. V, J and clone size were drawn from that table, and D and trimming were deduced from the DNA. The sample has 120,000 to 150,000 clones, 75% to 85% seen once. The data belong to a study of blood T cell repertoires in COVID-19. Study context: The origin of the acute and convalescent COVID-19 samples was the United States, Italy and Spain. T cells, B-cell-depleted T cells, or PBMCs provided the cDNA or gDNA that served as material.

The CDR3 sequence is 15 residues long. V and J are TRBV21-1 and TRBJ1-5. TRBV21-1 is annotated as a pseudogene. The sequenced material came from peripheral blood. The TCR originated in a man aged 55 to 70 with active or convalescent COVID-19. CDR3 DNA sequence: TGTGCCAGCAGCAAGGAAGATCAGAGGCATCAGCCCCAGCATTTT. Protein: CASSKEDQRHQPQHF.